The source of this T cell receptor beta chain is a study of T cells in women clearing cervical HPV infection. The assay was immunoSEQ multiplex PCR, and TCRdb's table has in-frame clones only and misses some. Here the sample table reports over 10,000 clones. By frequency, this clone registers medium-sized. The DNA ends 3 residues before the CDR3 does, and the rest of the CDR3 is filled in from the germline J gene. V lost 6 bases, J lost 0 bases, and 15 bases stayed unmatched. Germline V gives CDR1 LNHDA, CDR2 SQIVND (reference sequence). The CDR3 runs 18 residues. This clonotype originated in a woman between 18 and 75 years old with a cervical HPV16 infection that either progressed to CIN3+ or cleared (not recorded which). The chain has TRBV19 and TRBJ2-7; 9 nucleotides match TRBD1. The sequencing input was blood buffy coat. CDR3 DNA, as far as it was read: TGTGCCAGTAGGGGACAGGGTTTATCCATAGGAAGCTCCTACGAG. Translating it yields CASRGQGLSIGSSYE. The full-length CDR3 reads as CASRGQGLSIGSSYEQYF.